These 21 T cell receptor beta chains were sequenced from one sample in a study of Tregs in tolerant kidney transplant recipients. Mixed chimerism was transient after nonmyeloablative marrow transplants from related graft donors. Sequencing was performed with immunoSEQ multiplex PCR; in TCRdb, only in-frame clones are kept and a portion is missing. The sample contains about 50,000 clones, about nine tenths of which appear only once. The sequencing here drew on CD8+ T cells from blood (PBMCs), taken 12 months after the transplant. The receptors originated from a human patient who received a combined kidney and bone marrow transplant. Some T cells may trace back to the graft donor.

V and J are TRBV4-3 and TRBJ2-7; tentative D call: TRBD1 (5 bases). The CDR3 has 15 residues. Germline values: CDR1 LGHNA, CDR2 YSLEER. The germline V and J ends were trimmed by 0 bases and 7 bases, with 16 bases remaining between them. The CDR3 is CASSQDRAGLWEQYF. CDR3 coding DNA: TGCGCCAGCAGCCAAGATCGAGCAGGGCTGTGGGAGCAGTACTTC.

The CDR3 DNA sequence: TGCGCCAGCAGCTTGGCAGGGGGCGTATACACTGAAGCTTTCTTT. It translates to CASSLAGGVYTEAFF. The rearrangement links TRBV5-1 to TRBJ1-1; 8 bases are a match to TRBD1. This CDR3 contains 15 residues. Germline V gives CDR1 SGHRS, CDR2 YFSETQ. V dropped 0 bases and J dropped 3; count of bases not matched to a gene: 4.

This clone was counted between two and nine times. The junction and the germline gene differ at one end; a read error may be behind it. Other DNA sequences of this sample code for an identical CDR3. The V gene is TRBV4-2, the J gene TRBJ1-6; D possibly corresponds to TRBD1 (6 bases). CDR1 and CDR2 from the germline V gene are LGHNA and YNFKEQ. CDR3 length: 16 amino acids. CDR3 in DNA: TGTGCCAGCAGCCCTGATTTAGGCAGGGGAAATTCCCCCCTCCACTTT. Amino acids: CASSPDLGRGNSPLHF.

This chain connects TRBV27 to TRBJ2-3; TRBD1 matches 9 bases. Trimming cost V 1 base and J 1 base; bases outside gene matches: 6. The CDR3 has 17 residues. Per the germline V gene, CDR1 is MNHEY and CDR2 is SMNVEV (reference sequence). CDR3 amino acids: CASSLLTRQGGTDTQYF. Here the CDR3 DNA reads TGTGCCAGCAGTTTATTAACCCGACAGGGGGGCACAGATACGCAGTATTTT.

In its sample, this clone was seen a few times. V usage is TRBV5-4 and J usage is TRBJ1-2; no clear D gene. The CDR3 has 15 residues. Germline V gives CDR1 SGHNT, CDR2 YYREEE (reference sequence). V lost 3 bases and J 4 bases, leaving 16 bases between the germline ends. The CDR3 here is CASSSVTGASYGYTF. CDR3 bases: TGTGCCAGCAGCTCAGTTACCGGAGCCTCCTATGGCTACACCTTC.

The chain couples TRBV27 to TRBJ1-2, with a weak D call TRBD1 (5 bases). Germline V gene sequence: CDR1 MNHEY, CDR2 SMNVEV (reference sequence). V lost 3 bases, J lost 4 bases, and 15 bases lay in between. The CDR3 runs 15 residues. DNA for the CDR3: TGTGCCAGCAGTTTTTGGGTCGGGGGGATCTATGGCTACACCTTC. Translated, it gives CASSFWVGGIYGYTF.

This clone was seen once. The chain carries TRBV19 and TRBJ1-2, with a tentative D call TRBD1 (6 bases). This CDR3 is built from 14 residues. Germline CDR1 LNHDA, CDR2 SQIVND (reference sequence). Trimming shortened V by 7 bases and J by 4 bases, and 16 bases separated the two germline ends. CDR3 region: CASIVRGAGYGYTF. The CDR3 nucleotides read TGTGCCAGTATTGTCAGGGGCGCAGGCTATGGCTACACCTTC. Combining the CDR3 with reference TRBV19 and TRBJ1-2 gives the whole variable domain DGGITQSPKYLFRKEGQNVTLSCEQNLNHDAMYWYRQDPGQGLRLIYYSQIVNDFQKGDIAEGYSVSREKKESFPLTVTSAQKNPTAFYLCASIVRGAGYGYTFGSGTRLTVV.

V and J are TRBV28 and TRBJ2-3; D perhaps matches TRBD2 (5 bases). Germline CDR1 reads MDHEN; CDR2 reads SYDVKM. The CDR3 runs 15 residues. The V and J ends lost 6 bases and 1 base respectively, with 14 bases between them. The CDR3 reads CASSEGIVGTDTQYF. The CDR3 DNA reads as TGTGCCAGCAGCGAGGGCATCGTTGGCACAGATACGCAGTATTTT. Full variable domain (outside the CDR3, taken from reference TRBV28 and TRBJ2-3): DVKVTQSSRYLVKRTGEKVFLECVQDMDHENMFWYRQDPGLGLRLIYFSYDVKMKEKGDIPEGYSVSREKKERFSLILESASTNQTSMYLCASSEGIVGTDTQYFGPGTRLTVL.

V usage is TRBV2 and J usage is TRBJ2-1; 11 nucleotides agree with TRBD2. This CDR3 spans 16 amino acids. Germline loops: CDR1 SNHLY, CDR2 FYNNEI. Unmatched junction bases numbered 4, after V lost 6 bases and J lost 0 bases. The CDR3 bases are TGTGCCAGCAGCAGACTAGCGGGAACCTCCTACAATGAGCAGTTCTTC. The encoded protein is CASSRLAGTSYNEQFF.

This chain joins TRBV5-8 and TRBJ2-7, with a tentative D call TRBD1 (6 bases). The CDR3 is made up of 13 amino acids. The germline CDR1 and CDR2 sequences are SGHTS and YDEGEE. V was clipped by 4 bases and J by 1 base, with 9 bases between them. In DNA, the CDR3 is TGTGCCAGCAGCATACAGGGTTCCTACGAGCAGTACTTC. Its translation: CASSIQGSYEQYF. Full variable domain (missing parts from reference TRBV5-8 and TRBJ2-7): EAGVTQSPTHLIKTRGQQATLRCSPISGHTSVYWYQQALGLGLQFLLWYDEGEERNRGNFPPRFSGRQFPNYSSELNVNALELEDSALYLCASSIQGSYEQYFGPGTRLTVT.

The CDR3 reads CASSVAGSSYEQYF. The CDR3 nucleotides read TGTGCCAGCAGCGTAGCGGGAAGCTCCTACGAGCAGTACTTC. The V call is TRBV28, the J call TRBJ2-7; 8 bases agree with TRBD2. V lost 6 bases, J lost 0 bases, and 4 bases stayed unmatched. Germline CDR1 reads MDHEN; CDR2 reads SYDVKM. CDR3 size: 14 residues.

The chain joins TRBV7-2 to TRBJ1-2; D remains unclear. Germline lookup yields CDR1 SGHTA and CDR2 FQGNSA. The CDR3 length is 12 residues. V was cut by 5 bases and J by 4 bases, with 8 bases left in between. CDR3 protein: CASSLLSYGYTF. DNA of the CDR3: TGTGCCAGCAGCCTACTTAGCTATGGCTACACCTTC.

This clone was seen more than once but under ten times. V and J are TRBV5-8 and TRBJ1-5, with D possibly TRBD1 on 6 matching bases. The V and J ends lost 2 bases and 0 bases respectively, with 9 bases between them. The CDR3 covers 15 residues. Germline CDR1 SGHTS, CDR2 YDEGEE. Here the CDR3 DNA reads TGTGCCAGCAGCTTACAGGGTTATAGCAATCAGCCCCAGCATTTT. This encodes CASSLQGYSNQPQHF.

The CDR3 DNA reads TGTGCCAGCAGCCTTTCAGGGACAGGGGACACTGAAGCTTTCTTT. Translating gives CASSLSGTGDTEAFF. The J gene is TRBJ1-1, the V gene TRBV9; 10 bases line up with TRBD1. Germline V gene sequence: CDR1 SGDLS, CDR2 YYNGEE. The CDR3 runs to 15 residues. Trimming took 4 bases from V and 3 from J; bases not matched to a gene: 6.

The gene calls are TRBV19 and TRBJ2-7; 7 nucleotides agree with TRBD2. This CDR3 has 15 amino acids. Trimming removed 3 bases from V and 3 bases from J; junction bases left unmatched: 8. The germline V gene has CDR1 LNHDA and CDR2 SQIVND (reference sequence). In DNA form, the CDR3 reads TGTGCCAGTAGTATTCTGGCGGGAGACTTCTACGAGCAGTACTTC. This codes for CASSILAGDFYEQYF.

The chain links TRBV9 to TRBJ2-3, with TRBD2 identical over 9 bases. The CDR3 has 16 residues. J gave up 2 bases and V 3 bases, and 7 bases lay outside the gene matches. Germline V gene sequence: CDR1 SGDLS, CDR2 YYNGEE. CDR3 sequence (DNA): TGTGCCAGCAGCGGTGGGAGACTAGCGGACACAGATACGCAGTATTTT. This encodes CASSGGRLADTDTQYF.

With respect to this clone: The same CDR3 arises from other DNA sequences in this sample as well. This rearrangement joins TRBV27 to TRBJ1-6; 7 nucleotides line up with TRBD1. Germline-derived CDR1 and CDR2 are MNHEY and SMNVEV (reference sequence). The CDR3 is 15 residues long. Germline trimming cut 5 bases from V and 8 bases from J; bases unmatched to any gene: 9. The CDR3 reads CASSTQGGNYSPLHF. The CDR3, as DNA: TGTGCCAGCAGTACCCAAGGGGGCAACTATTCACCCCTCCACTTT.

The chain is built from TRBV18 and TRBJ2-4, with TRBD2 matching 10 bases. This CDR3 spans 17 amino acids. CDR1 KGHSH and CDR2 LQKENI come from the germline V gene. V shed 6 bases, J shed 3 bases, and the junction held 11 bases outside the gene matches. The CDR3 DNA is TGTGCCAGCTCCCCCCCGGGACTAGCGTATGTCAAAAACATTCAGTACTTC. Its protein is CASSPPGLAYVKNIQYF.

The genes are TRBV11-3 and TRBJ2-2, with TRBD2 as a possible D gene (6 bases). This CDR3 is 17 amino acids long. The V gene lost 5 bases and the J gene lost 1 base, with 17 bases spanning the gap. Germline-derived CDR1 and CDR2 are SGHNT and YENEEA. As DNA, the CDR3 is TGTGCCAGCAGCCAACGACCCGGGACTGAGAACACCGGGGAGCTGTTTTTT. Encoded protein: CASSQRPGTENTGELFF.

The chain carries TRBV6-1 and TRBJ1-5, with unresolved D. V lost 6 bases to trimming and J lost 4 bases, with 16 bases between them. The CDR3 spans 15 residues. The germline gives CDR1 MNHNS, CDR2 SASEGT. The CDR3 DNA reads TGTGCCAGCAGCGCTAACCGGGTTTTTAATCAGCCCCAGCATTTT. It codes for CASSANRVFNQPQHF.

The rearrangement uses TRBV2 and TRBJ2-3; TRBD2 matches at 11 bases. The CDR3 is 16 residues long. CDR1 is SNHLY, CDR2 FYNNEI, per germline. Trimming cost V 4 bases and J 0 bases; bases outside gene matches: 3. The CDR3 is CASSARLAGSTDTQYF. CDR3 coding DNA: TGTGCCAGCAGTGCCAGACTAGCGGGGAGCACAGATACGCAGTATTTT.